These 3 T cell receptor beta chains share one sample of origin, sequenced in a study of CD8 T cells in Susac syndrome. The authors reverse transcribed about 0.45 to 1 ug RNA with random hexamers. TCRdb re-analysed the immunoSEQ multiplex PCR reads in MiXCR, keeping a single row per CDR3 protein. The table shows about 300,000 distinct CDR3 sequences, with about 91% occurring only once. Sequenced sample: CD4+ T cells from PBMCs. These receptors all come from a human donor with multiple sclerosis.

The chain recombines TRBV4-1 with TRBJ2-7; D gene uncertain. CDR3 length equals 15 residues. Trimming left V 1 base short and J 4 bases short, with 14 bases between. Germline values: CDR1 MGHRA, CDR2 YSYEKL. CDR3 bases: TGCGCCAGCAGCCAAGGGGCGGCCAGGTCGTACGAGCAGTACTTC. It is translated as CASSQGAARSYEQYF.

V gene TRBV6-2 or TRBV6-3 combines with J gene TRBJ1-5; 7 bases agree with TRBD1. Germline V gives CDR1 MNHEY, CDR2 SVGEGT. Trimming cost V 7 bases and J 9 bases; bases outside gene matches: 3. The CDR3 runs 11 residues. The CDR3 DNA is TGTGCCAGCACCCAGGGGGGGCCCCAGCATTTT. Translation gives CASTQGGPQHF.

CDR3 in DNA: TGCGCCAGCAGCTTGGTTCCCGGGAGTAGAGAAGGAAACACCATATATTTT. It translates to CASSLVPGSREGNTIYF. The chain employs TRBV5-1 and TRBJ1-3, with D hard to call. The V gene lost 0 bases and the J gene lost 4 bases, with 17 bases spanning the gap. The germline gives CDR1 SGHRS, CDR2 YFSETQ. The CDR3 length is 17 residues.